The text below deals with one T cell receptor (beta chain). As yet, its antigen is unknown. This record belongs to a study of a mutant IDH1 vaccine in newly diagnosed glioma. Overall study: Receipt of radiotherapy, temozolomide, or both preceded the study, and most received both. V12 came at week 35, V13 at week 47. Findings and caveats of the study: Pseudoprogression appeared unlinked to shifts in leading peripheral T cell clonotypes.

Clones were read by immunoSEQ multiplex PCR, and TCRdb kept only the in-frame ones, dropping some. The sample has 40,000 to 50,000 clones, 75% to 90% seen once; the top ten hold roughly 1.5%. V shed 6 bases and J 3 bases; nucleotides not matched to a gene: 7. Germline V CDR1 and CDR2: MRHNA, SNTAGT. The CDR3 consists of 15 residues. Regarding time point: week 35, safety follow-up. Each dose of the vaccine consisted of 300 ug of mutant IDH1 20-mer peptide, with topical imiquimod. This chain uses TRBV6-4 with TRBJ1-2; 10 nucleotides align to TRBD1. This sequence originates from a man between 40 and 49 years old with glioma. The sample in question was PBMCs, obtained from a glioma patient whose treatment included an IDH1 peptide vaccine. CDR3 sequence reads: CASSPGQGYDYGYTF. CDR3 DNA sequence: TGTGCCAGCAGCCCGGGACAGGGGTATGACTATGGCTACACCTTC.